Each of the 8 T cell receptor beta chains below was sequenced from the same sample in a study of blood T cell repertoires in COVID-19 (dated by TCRdb to the early 2020s). The library relied on the immunoSEQ multiplex PCR assay. Sourced from immuneACCESS, this table was stored by TCRdb with only in-frame sequences that have V and J called. A share of the clones is absent; for the studies checked, an unresolved V gene accounts for under half, and the remainder has no known explanation. For this sample there are roughly 100,000 clones; more than 80% appear just once. The ten largest account for 3.5% of the sample. Sequenced input: peripheral blood. The receptors were sampled from a woman in her sixties with acute or convalescent COVID-19.

The chain couples TRBV28 to TRBJ2-5; 7 positions match TRBD1. Trimming removed 5 bases from V and 5 bases from J; junction bases left unmatched: 5. In germline, CDR1 is MDHEN, CDR2 SYDVKM. The CDR3 runs 13 residues. CDR3 loop: CASSRQGKETQYF. The DNA for the CDR3 is TGTGCCAGCAGTCGACAGGGAAAGGAGACCCAGTACTTC.

A few counts support this clone. The genes are TRBV18 and TRBJ1-2, with 8 bases lining up with TRBD1. V was clipped by 6 bases and J by 10 bases; unmatched bases: 19. Per the germline V gene, CDR1 is KGHSH and CDR2 is LQKENI. The CDR3 runs to 16 residues. CDR3 DNA: TGTGCCAGCTCCGCCCGGACAGGGAGGGCCTTAAATAACTACACCTTC. It specifies CASSARTGRALNNYTF. The complete variable domain, with remaining parts taken from reference TRBV18 and TRBJ1-2, reads NAGVMQNPRHLVRRRGQEARLRCSPMKGHSHVYWYRQLPEEGLKFMVYLQKENIIDESGMPKERFSAEFPKEGPSILRIQQVVRGDSAAYFCASSARTGRALNNYTFGSGTRLTVV.

V and J are TRBV18 and TRBJ2-3; TRBD2 agrees at 11 bases. CDR3 length: 16 amino acids. V gave up 2 bases and J gave up 3 bases; unmatched junction bases: 4. CDR1 KGHSH and CDR2 LQKENI come from the germline V gene. The CDR3 is CASSPLAGGRTDTQYF. The CDR3 bases are TGTGCCAGCTCACCATTAGCGGGAGGGCGAACAGATACGCAGTATTTT. Full variable domain (rest looked up from reference TRBV18 and TRBJ2-3): NAGVMQNPRHLVRRRGQEARLRCSPMKGHSHVYWYRQLPEEGLKFMVYLQKENIIDESGMPKERFSAEFPKEGPSILRIQQVVRGDSAAYFCASSPLAGGRTDTQYFGPGTRLTVL.

V gene TRBV2 combines with J gene TRBJ2-1; 8 bases match TRBD2. This CDR3 has 17 residues. Germline V gene data show CDR1 as SNHLY and CDR2 as FYNNEI. Trimming at V came to 7 bases and at J to 1 base, leaving 12 bases not matched to a gene. The CDR3, as DNA: TGTGCCAGCATACGCCTCTTTAGCGGGAAATCCTACAATGAGCAGTTCTTC. It translates to CASIRLFSGKSYNEQFF.

The chain employs TRBV6-2 or TRBV6-3 and TRBJ1-2; 8 bases agree with TRBD1. The length of the CDR3 is 14 residues. V dropped 2 bases and J dropped 6; count of bases not matched to a gene: 5. Germline V lookup: CDR1 MNHEY, CDR2 SVGEGT. DNA of the CDR3: TGTGCCAGCAGTTACGGGCAGGGGGCCCATGGCTACACCTTC. This gives the protein CASSYGQGAHGYTF.

The CDR3 loop is CAWLGDTEAFF. CDR3 bases: TGTGCCTGGCTCGGGGACACTGAAGCTTTCTTT. The chain uses TRBV30 and TRBJ1-1; D gene uncertain. Trimming pared 5 bases from V and 3 bases from J, leaving 7 bases between. The CDR3 extends over 11 amino acids. Germline V CDR1 and CDR2: GTSNPN, SVGIG (reference sequence).

Here the CDR3 reads CASTAGTRSYEQYF. The CDR3 DNA reads as TGCGCCAGCACCGCCGGAACTAGGTCCTACGAGCAGTACTTC. V and J are TRBV10-2 and TRBJ2-7, with D maybe TRBD2 (5 bases). Trimming removed 7 bases at V and 1 base at J, with 14 bases between. This CDR3 has 14 residues. Looked up from germline, CDR1 is WSHSY and CDR2 is SAAADI.

In DNA, the CDR3 is TGCGCCAGCGCCCGCGTAGCGGCCCTAGGGAATGAGCAGTTCTTC. This translates into CASARVAALGNEQFF. The chain carries TRBV5-1 and TRBJ2-1, with D possibly being TRBD2 (6 bases). V shed 7 bases and J shed 7 bases, with 21 bases lying between them. The CDR3 runs to 15 residues. Germline V gene sequence: CDR1 SGHRS, CDR2 YFSETQ.